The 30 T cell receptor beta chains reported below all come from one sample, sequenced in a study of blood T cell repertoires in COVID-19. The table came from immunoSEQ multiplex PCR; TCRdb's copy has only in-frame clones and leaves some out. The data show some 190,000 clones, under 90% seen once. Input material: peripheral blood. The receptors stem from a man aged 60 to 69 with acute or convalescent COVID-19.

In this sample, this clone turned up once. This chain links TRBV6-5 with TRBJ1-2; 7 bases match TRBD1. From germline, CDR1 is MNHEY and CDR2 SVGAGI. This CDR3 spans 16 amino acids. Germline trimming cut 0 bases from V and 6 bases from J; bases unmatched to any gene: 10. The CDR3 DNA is TGTGCCAGCAGTTACTCTGATGACAGGGACATTAATGGCTACACCTTC. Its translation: CASSYSDDRDINGYTF.

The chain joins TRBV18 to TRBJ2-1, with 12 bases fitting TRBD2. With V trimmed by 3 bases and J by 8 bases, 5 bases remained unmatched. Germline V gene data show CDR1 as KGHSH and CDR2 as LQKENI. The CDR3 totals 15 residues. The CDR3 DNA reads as TGTGCCAGCTCACCTCCGACTAGCGGGAGACATGAGCAGTTCTTC. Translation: CASSPPTSGRHEQFF.

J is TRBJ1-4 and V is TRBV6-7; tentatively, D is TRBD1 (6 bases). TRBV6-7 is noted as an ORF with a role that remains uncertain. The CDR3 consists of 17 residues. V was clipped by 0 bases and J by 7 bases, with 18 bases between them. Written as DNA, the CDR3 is TGTGCCAGCAGTTACTCGACTGGCGCAGGGGCGTCTGAAAAACTGTTTTTT. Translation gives CASSYSTGAGASEKLFF.

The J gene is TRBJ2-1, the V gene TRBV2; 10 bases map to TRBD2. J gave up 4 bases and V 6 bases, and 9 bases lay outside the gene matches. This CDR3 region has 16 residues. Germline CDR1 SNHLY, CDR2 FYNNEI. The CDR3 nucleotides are TGTGCCAGCAGGGAAAAAGCGGGAGGGCCGTACAATGAGCAGTTCTTC. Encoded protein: CASREKAGGPYNEQFF.

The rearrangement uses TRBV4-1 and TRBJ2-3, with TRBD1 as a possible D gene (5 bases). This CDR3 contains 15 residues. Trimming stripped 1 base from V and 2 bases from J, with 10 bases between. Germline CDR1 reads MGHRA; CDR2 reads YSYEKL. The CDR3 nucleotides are TGCGCCAGCAGCCAAGGACAGCTAACCACAGATACGCAGTATTTT. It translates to CASSQGQLTTDTQYF.

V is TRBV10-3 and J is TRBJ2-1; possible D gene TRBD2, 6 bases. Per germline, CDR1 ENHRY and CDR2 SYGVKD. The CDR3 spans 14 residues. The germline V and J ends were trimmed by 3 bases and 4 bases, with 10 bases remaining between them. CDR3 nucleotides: TGTGCCATCAGTGAACTAGCTGGGTACAATGAGCAGTTCTTC. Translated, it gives CAISELAGYNEQFF.

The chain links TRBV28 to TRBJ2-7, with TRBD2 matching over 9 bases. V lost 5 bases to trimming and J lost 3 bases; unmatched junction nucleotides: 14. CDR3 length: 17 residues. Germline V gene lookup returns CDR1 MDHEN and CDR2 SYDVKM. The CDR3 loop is CASSPPSWREGLYEQYF. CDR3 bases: TGTGCCAGCAGTCCCCCCTCGTGGCGGGAGGGCCTCTACGAGCAGTACTTC.

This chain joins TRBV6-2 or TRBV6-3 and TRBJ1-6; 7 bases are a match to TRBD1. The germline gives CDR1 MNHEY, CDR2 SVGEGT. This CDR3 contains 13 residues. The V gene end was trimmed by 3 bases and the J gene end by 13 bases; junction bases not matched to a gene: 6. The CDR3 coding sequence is TGTGCCAGCAGTTATTCGGACAGGTCCCCCCTCCACTTT. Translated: CASSYSDRSPLHF.

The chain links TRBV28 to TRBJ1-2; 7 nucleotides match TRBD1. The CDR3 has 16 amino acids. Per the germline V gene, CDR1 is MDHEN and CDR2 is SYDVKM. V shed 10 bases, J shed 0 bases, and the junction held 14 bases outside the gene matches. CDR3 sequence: CATRSDRINPNYGYTF. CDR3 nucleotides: TGTGCCACCCGGTCGGACAGGATAAATCCTAACTATGGCTACACCTTC.

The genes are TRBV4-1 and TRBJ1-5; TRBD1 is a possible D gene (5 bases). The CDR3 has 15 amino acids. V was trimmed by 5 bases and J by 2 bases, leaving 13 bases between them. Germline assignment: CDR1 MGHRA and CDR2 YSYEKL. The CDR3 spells CASSARQGGNQPQHF. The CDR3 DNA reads TGCGCCAGCAGCGCCAGGCAGGGCGGCAATCAGCCCCAGCATTTT.

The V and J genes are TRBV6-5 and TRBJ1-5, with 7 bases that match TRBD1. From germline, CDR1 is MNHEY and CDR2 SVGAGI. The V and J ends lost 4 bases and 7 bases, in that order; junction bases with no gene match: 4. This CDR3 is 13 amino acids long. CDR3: CASSSTGEQPQHF. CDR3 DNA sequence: TGTGCCAGCAGTTCAACAGGGGAGCAGCCCCAGCATTTT.

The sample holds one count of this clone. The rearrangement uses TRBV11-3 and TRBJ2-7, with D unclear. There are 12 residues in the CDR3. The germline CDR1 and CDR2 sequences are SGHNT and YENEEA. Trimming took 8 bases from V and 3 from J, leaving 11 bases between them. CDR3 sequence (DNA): TGTGCCAGCTCCGGCGCAGGCTACGAGCAGTACTTC. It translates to CASSGAGYEQYF.

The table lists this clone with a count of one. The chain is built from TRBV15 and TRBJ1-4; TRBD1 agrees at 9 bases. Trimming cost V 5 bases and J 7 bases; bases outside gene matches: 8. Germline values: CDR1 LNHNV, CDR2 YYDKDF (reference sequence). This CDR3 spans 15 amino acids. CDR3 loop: CATSGGGGQGEKLFF. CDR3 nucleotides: TGTGCCACCAGCGGGGGTGGGGGACAGGGTGAAAAACTGTTTTTT.

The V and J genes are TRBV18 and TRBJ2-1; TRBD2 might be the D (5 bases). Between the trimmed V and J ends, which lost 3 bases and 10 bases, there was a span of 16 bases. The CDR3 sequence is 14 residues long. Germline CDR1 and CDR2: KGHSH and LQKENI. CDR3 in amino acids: CASSPYAADSEQFF. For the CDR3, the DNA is TGTGCCAGCTCACCTTATGCCGCGGACTCCGAGCAGTTCTTC.

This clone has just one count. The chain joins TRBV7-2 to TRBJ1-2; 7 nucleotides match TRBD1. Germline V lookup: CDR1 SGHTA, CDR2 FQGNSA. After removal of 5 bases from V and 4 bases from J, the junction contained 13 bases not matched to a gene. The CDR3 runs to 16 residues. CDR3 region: CASSLTYTGTVYGYTF. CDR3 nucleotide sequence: TGTGCCAGCAGCCTTACTTATACCGGGACAGTCTATGGCTACACCTTC. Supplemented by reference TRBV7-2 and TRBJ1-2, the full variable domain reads GAGVSQSPSNKVTEKGKDVELRCDPISGHTALYWYRQSLGQGLEFLIYFQGNSAPDKSGLPSDRFSAERTGGSVSTLTIQRTQQEDSAVYLCASSLTYTGTVYGYTFGSGTRLTVV.

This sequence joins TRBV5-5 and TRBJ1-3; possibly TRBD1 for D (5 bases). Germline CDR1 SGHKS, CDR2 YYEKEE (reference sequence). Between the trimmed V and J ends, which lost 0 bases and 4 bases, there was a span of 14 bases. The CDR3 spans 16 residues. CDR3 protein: CASSLVPRGSGNTIYF. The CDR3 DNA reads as TGTGCCAGCAGCTTGGTCCCAAGGGGAAGCGGAAACACCATATATTTT.

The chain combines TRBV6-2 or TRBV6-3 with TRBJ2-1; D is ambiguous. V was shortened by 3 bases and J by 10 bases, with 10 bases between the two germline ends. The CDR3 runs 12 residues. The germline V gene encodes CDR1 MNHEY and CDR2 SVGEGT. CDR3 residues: CASSYPDREQFF. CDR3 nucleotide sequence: TGTGCCAGCAGTTATCCAGATCGCGAGCAGTTCTTC.

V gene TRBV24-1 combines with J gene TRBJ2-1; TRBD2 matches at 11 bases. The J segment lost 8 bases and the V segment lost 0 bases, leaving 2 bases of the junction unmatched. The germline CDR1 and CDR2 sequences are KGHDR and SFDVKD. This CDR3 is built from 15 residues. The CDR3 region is CATSDLGTSGHEQFF. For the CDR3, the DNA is TGTGCCACCAGTGATTTGGGGACTAGCGGCCATGAGCAGTTCTTC.

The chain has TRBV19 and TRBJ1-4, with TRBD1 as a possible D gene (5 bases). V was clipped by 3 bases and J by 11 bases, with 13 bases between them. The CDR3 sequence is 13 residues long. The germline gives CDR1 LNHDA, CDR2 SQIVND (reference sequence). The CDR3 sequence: CASSMGEGLKLFF. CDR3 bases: TGTGCCAGTAGTATGGGGGAGGGGCTTAAACTGTTTTTT.

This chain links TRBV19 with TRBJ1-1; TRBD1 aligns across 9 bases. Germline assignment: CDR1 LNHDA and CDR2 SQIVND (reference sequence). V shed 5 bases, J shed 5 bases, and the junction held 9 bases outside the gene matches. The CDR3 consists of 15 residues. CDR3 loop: CASSGPGTGRTEAFF. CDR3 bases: TGTGCCAGTAGTGGCCCCGGGACAGGGAGGACTGAAGCTTTCTTT.

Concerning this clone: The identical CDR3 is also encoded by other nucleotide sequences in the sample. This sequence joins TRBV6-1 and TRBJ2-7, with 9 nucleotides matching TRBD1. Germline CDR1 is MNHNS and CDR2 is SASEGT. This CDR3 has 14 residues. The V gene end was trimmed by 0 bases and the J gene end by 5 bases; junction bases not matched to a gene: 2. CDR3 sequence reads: CASSEAGQGNEQYF. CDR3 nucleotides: TGTGCCAGCAGTGAAGCGGGACAGGGTAACGAGCAGTACTTC.

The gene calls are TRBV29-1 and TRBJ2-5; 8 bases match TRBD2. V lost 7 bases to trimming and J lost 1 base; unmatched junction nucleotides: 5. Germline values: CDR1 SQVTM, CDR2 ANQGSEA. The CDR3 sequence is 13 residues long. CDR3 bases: TGCAGCGGACGGGGGGGGCTCCAAGAGACCCAGTACTTC. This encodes CSGRGGLQETQYF.

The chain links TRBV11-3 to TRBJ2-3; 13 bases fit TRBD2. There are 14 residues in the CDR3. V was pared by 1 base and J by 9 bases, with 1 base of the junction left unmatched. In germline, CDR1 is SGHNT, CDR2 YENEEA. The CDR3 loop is CASSLGTSGSTQYF. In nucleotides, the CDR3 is TGTGCCAGCAGCTTAGGGACTAGCGGGAGCACGCAGTATTTT.

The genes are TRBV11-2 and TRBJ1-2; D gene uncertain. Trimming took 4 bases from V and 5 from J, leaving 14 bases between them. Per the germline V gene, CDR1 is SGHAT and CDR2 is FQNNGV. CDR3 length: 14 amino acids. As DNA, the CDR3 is TGTGCCAGCAGCTCGTCTCGGGTCTGGTATGGCTACACCTTC. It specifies CASSSSRVWYGYTF.

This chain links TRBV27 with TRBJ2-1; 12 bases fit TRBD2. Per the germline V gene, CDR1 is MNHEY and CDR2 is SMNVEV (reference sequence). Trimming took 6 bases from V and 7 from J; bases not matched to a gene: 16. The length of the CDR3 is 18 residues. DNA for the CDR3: TGTGCCAGCAGCACACCTCTCAAAGGACTAGCGGGATGGAATGAGCAGTTCTTC. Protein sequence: CASSTPLKGLAGWNEQFF.

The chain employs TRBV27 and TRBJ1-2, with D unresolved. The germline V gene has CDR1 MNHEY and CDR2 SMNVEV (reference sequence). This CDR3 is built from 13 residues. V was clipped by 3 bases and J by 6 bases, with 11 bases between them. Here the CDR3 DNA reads TGTGCCAGCAGTTTTTCAGGAAAAAATGGCTACACCTTC. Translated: CASSFSGKNGYTF.

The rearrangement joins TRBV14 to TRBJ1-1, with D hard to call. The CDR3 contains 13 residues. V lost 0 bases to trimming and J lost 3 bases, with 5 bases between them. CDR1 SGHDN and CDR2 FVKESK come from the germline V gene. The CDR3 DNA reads TGTGCCAGCAGCCAAGATTTATACACTGAAGCTTTCTTT. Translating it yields CASSQDLYTEAFF.

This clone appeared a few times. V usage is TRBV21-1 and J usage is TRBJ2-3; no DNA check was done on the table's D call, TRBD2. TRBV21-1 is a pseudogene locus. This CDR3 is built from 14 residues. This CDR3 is CASSKAPGTDTQYF. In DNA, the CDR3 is TGTGCCAGCAGCAAAGCCCCTGGCACAGATACGCAGTATTTT.

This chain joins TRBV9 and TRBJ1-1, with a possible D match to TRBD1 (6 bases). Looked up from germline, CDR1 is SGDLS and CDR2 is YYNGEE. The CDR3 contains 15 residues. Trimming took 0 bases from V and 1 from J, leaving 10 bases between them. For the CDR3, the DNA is TGTGCCAGCAGCGTAGGTGGCAGGGGGAACACTGAAGCTTTCTTT. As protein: CASSVGGRGNTEAFF.

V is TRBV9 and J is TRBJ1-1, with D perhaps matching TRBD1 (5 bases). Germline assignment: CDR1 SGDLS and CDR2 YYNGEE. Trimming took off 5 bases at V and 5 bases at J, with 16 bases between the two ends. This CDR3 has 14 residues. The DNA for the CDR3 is TGTGCCAGCAGATCCTTGGGGCGGGGTACTGAAGCTTTCTTT. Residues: CASRSLGRGTEAFF.